This T cell receptor (beta chain) was profiled in a study of B cell selection in AIRE deficiency. Study outcomes and limitations: Healthy donors alone shared 30% to 35% of around 3,700 Treg sequences; patients alone 8.5% to 10%. CDR3s were shorter in shared Treg sequences, reflecting few non-templated nucleotide insertions. About 29% of healthy-shared Treg sequences were found among patient Tconv cells.

The assay was immunoSEQ multiplex PCR, and TCRdb's table has in-frame clones only and misses some. The profile covers some 25,000 clones, with approximately 96% appearing a single time and under 0.2% taken by the ten largest. This clone was seen only once. Its antigen is unidentified. Sorting defined conventional CD4 T cells as CD4+CD127+. Controls came from healthy donors unrelated to patients. CDR3 length equals 14 residues. Germline V gene sequence: CDR1 KGHSH, CDR2 LQKENI. Trimming left V 5 bases short and J 2 bases short, with 13 bases between. The chain carries TRBV18 and TRBJ2-7; a possible D gene is TRBD1 (6 bases). This sequence was found in a human donor in good health. The source material was CD4+CD127+ conventional T cells sorted from PBMCs. The CDR3 nucleotides are TGTGCCAGCTCATTCAGGGGTGGCCCCTACGAGCAGTACTTC. This gives the protein CASSFRGGPYEQYF.